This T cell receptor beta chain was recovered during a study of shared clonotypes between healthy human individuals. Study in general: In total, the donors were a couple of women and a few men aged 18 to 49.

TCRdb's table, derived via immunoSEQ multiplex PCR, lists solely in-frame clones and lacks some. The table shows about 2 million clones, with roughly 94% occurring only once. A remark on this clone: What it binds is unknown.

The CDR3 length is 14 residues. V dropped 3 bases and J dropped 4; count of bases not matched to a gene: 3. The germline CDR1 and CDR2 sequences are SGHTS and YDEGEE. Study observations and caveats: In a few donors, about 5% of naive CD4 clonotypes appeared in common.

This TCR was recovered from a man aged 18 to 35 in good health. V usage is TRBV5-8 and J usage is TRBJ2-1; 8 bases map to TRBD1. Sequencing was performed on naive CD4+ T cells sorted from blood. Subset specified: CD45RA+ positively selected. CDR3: CASSYGQGYNEQFF. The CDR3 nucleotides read TGTGCCAGCAGCTATGGACAGGGTTACAATGAGCAGTTCTTC. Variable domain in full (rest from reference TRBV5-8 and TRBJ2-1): EAGVTQSPTHLIKTRGQQATLRCSPISGHTSVYWYQQALGLGLQFLLWYDEGEERNRGNFPPRFSGRQFPNYSSELNVNALELEDSALYLCASSYGQGYNEQFFGPGTRLTVL.